This section outlines one T cell receptor beta chain sequence together with its context. The clone's antigen remains unknown. No much larger clone is present one base from it, and per-base qualities are unavailable. CDR1 MNHEY and CDR2 SVGAGI were looked up in the germline V gene. Counted from cysteine to phenylalanine, this CDR3 has 15 amino acids. The DNA shown is the 45-base CDR3, in frame from base 1. Relative to germline, V is 2 bases shorter and J is 3 bases shorter, with 14 bases between their ends. The library was built by means of RT-PCR. The instrument given in TCRdb is Illumina HiSeq 2500. TCRdb reran the public reads through fastp at Q25 and MiXCR, keeping productive beta chains. Each record represents a unique CDR3 protein, reported with the most common genes and DNA among its rows. Present in this sample are fewer than 200,000 distinct CDR3 sequences, roughly 8.7% of which were seen just once. Clones ranked in the top ten supply around 9.9% of the sample.

These data come from a study of response to subunit inactivated influenza vaccine (dated by TCRdb to 2017 to 2018). Regarding the study in general: Deep quantitative T cell receptor repertoire profiling was used in the study to track responses to a trivalent subunit inactivated influenza vaccine. Study-level results and caveats: It was suggested by the authors that each seasonal influenza vaccination may recruit only a limited number of new T cells.

The sequencing used non-naive T cells sorted from PBMCs, collected on the day of vaccination. The sample's cell subset or site label is to be understood as: memory T cell fraction. The rearranged chain carries TRBV6-5 and TRBJ2-7; the D gene is possibly TRBD1 or TRBD2, with 5 bases matching each. This clonotype was obtained from a man between 50 and 59 years old who received an inactivated influenza vaccine. Donor details come from another sample of the same person, matched by shared clones. The nucleotide sequence is TGTGCCAGCAGTTACGGGGGAGCCAACTACTACGAGCAGTACTTC. It specifies CASSYGGANYYEQYF.